These 11 T cell receptor beta chains were sequenced from one sample in a study of cytomegalovirus exposure and HLA in healthy donors. It was with 60 Vbeta and 13 Jbeta primers that the PCR ran. The repertoire was sequenced with immunoSEQ multiplex PCR; TCRdb's copy has only in-frame clones and lacks some. The sample lists approximately 74,000 clones, roughly 60% occurring once. The sequenced material came from PBMCs. The origin of the receptors is a man younger than 40 in good health and CMV-seropositive.

V and J are TRBV5-6 and TRBJ2-7, with D hard to call. V lost 0 bases and J 13 bases, leaving 14 bases between the germline ends. The germline CDR1 and CDR2 sequences are SGHDT and YYEEEE. The CDR3 runs to 12 residues. The CDR3 coding sequence is TGTGCCAGCAGCTTGGATCGGAGTAAGGATTACTTC. Translating gives CASSLDRSKDYF.

The chain recombines TRBV19 with TRBJ2-7; TRBD2 matches 9 bases. V shed 0 bases and J 5 bases; nucleotides not matched to a gene: 5. Germline V gene data show CDR1 as LNHDA and CDR2 as SQIVND (reference sequence). This CDR3 has 15 amino acids. The CDR3 loop reads CASSIEAGGVDEQYF. The CDR3 DNA sequence: TGTGCCAGTAGTATAGAAGCGGGGGGCGTCGACGAGCAGTACTTC.

The chain joins TRBV7-9 to TRBJ1-3, with a tentative D call TRBD1 (5 bases). Between the trimmed V and J ends, which lost 5 bases and 2 bases, there was a span of 16 bases. There are 16 residues in the CDR3. CDR1 is SEHNR and CDR2 is FQNEAQ in the germline V gene (reference sequence). The CDR3 coding sequence is TGTGCCAGCAGCCGAAGCGGGGCAGGAGCTGGAAACACCATATATTTT. Encoded protein: CASSRSGAGAGNTIYF.

This chain joins TRBV5-6 and TRBJ1-6; D gene ambiguous. V shed 2 bases and J shed 8 bases, with 17 bases lying between them. This CDR3 region has 16 residues. Germline-derived CDR1 and CDR2 are SGHDT and YYEEEE. The CDR3 DNA is TGTGCCAGCAGCTTCAATGCCCCCAACGGGGATTCACCCCTCCACTTT. It specifies CASSFNAPNGDSPLHF.

V is TRBV28 and J is TRBJ1-3; TRBD1 is a possible D gene (5 bases). The V end lost 6 bases, the J end lost 0 bases, and 12 bases lay between the germline ends. This CDR3 spans 15 amino acids. Per germline, CDR1 MDHEN and CDR2 SYDVKM. The CDR3 nucleotides are TGTGCCAGCAGAGAAGACAGAAACTCTGGAAACACCATATATTTT. As protein: CASREDRNSGNTIYF. Based on the CDR3 plus reference TRBV28 and TRBJ1-3, the full variable domain is DVKVTQSSRYLVKRTGEKVFLECVQDMDHENMFWYRQDPGLGLRLIYFSYDVKMKEKGDIPEGYSVSREKKERFSLILESASTNQTSMYLCASREDRNSGNTIYFGEGSWLTVV.

CDR3 sequence reads: CASSLNPAGGADTQYF. DNA for the CDR3: TGTGCCAGCAGCTTGAATCCAGCGGGAGGGGCAGATACGCAGTATTTT. The chain combines TRBV7-2 with TRBJ2-3, with 10 bases aligning to TRBD2. The CDR3 consists of 16 residues. Germline V lookup: CDR1 SGHTA, CDR2 FQGNSA. Losses at the gene ends were 3 bases for V and 4 bases for J; bases not matched to a gene: 7.

This rearrangement joins TRBV6-5 to TRBJ2-7, with 7 bases fitting TRBD1. Per the germline V gene, CDR1 is MNHEY and CDR2 is SVGAGI. CDR3 length equals 14 residues. The V and J ends lost 6 bases and 3 bases, in that order; junction bases with no gene match: 8. CDR3 coding DNA: TGTGCCAGCAGGGGTGCCCCAGGGGGCTACGAGCAGTACTTC. Protein: CASRGAPGGYEQYF.

V is TRBV5-5 and J is TRBJ1-2, with 10 bases that match TRBD1. Germline trimming cut 0 bases from V and 4 bases from J; bases unmatched to any gene: 6. The CDR3 runs 16 residues. The germline V gene encodes CDR1 SGHKS and CDR2 YYEKEE (reference sequence). Written as DNA, the CDR3 is TGTGCCAGCAGCTTGGAGGGGACAGGGGCCATCTATGGCTACACCTTC. Translated: CASSLEGTGAIYGYTF.

There are a few counts of this clone. The chain uses TRBV30 and TRBJ2-3, with TRBD2 identical over 9 bases. Germline-derived CDR1 and CDR2 are GTSNPN and SVGIG (reference sequence). The CDR3 spans 15 residues. The junction had 9 bases not matched to a gene; V was cut back by 5 bases and J by 3 bases. Here the CDR3 DNA reads TGTGCCTGGGATCGAGCGGGGGGATGGACAGATACGCAGTATTTT. It specifies CAWDRAGGWTDTQYF.

This clone was observed a handful of times. The genes are TRBV5-4 and TRBJ1-3; D gene uncertain. The CDR3 consists of 14 residues. The V gene lost 0 bases and the J gene lost 3 bases, with 7 bases spanning the gap. Germline lookup yields CDR1 SGHNT and CDR2 YYREEE (reference sequence). The CDR3 DNA sequence: TGTGCCAGCAGCTTGGCCGGGGATGGAAACACCATATATTTT. Its protein is CASSLAGDGNTIYF.

In its sample, this clone was seen a few times. The V gene is TRBV5-1, the J gene TRBJ2-3, with 7 bases that match TRBD1. In germline, CDR1 is SGHRS, CDR2 YFSETQ. The CDR3 length is 15 residues. V was pared by 0 bases and J by 6 bases, with 7 bases of the junction left unmatched. CDR3 region: CASSLAQGYVDTQYF. The DNA of the CDR3 is TGCGCCAGCAGCTTGGCACAGGGGTATGTGGATACGCAGTATTTT.